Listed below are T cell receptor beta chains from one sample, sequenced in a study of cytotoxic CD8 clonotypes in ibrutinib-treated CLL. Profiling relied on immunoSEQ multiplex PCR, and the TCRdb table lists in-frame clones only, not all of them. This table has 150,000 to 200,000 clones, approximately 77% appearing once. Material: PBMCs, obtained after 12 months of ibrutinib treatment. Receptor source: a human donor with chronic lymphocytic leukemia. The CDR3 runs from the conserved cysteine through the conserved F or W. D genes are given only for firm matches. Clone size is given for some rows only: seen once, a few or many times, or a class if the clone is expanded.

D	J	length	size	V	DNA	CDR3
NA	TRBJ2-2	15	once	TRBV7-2	TGTGCCAGCAGCTTAAGGTTCGGGGGCGCCGGGGAGCTGTTTTTT	CASSLRFGGAGELFF
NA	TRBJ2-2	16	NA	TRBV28	TGTGCCAGCAGTAAAGCTAGCGAGAGGAACACCGGGGAGCTGTTTTTT	CASSKASERNTGELFF
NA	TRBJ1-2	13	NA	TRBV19	TGTGCCAGTAGTAACGGGGGGCTATGGTGGTACACCTTC	CASSNGGLWWYTF
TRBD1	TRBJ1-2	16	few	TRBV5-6	TGTGCCAGCAGCGCAGGGACAGGCTACCTCCTTTCGGGCTACACCTTC	CASSAGTGYLLSGYTF
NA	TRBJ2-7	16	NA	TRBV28	TGTGCCAGCAGTTTCATGTCGCGGGCCCCATCCTACGAGCAGTACTTC	CASSFMSRAPSYEQYF
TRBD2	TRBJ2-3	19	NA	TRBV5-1	TGCGCCAGCAGCTTGGATCCGGGGGGGCACGGTCGTGTTACAGATACGCAGTATTTT	CASSLDPGGHGRVTDTQYF
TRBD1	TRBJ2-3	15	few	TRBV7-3	TGTGCCAGCAGCTTGACAGGGGGTCCAGCAGATACGCAGTATTTT	CASSLTGGPADTQYF
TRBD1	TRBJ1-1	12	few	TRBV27	TGTGCCAGCAGGGACACAGGGGCTGAAGCTTTCTTT	CASRDTGAEAFF
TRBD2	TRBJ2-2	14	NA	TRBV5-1	TGCGCCAGCAGCTCAGCCGGGGGGACCGGGGAGCTGTTTTTT	CASSSAGGTGELFF
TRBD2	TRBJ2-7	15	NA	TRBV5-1	TGCGCCAGCACCCCGACTAGCGGGGGGACACACGAGCAGTACTTC	CASTPTSGGTHEQYF
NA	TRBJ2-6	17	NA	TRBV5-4	TGTGCCAGCAGCCCTCAGGTGGGGGGCGACGGGGCCAACGTCCTGACTTTC	CASSPQVGGDGANVLTF
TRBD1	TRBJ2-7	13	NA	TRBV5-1	TGCGCCAGCAGCTTGACAGGGGGCAACGAGCAGTACTTC	CASSLTGGNEQYF
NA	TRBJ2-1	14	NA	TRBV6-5	TGTGCCAGCAGTTCCGTCTTGAACTACAATGAGCAGTTCTTC	CASSSVLNYNEQFF
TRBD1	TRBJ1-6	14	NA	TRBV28	TGTGCCACCAGACCCACAGGGGGAGGGTCACCCCTCCACTTT	CATRPTGGGSPLHF
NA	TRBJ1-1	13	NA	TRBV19	TGTGCCAGTAGTAAGCCGGGGAACACTGAAGCTTTCTTT	CASSKPGNTEAFF